The TCR beta chain described here comes from a study of cytomegalovirus exposure and HLA in healthy donors. On the study more broadly: The roughly 120 million unique TCR beta sequences, from around 200 million T cells, were found by an earlier analysis. In terms of ancestry, the Caucasian-associated cluster contained about four fifths of the roughly 400 genotyped donors. Study-wide results and caveats: Productive status was seen about 90% or about 30% of the time for most TCR beta V segments in an earlier analysis. Most TCRs appeared rarely, but some public TCRs recurred in many donors.

PCR amplification relied on 60 Vbeta primers (plus 13 Jbeta primers). TCRdb's table, derived via immunoSEQ multiplex PCR, lists solely in-frame clones and lacks some. Of about 130,000 clones listed, over 60% are singletons. The CDR3 totals 16 residues. CDR1 and CDR2 from the germline V gene are MNHNY and SVGAGI (reference sequence). V shed 5 bases, J shed 10 bases, and the junction held 15 bases outside the gene matches. As concerns this clone: The antigen is unknown.

This rearrangement joins TRBV6-6 to TRBJ2-4, with 9 bases lining up with TRBD1. This receptor was taken from a man aged 45 to 65 in good health and CMV-seronegative. Sequencing input: PBMCs. The CDR3 sequence is CASSPTPGQGGSIQYF. The CDR3 coding sequence is TGTGCCAGCAGTCCCACCCCGGGACAGGGAGGGTCTATTCAGTACTTC.